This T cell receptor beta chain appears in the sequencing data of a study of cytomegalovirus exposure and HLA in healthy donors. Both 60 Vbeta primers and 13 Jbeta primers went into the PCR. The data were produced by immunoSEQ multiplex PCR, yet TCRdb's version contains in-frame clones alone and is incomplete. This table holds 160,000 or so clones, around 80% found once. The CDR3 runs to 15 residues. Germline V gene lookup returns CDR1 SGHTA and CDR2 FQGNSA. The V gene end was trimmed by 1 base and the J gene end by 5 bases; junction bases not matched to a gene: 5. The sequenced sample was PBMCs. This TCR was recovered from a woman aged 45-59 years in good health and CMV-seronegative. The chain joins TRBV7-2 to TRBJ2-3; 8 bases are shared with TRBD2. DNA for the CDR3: TGTGCCAGCAGCTTAGGCGGGGGGCGCGTAGATACGCAGTATTTT. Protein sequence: CASSLGGGRVDTQYF. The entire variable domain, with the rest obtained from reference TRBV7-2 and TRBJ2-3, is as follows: GAGVSQSPSNKVTEKGKDVELRCDPISGHTALYWYRQSLGQGLEFLIYFQGNSAPDKSGLPSDRFSAERTGGSVSTLTIQRTQQEDSAVYLCASSLGGGRVDTQYFGPGTRLTVL.